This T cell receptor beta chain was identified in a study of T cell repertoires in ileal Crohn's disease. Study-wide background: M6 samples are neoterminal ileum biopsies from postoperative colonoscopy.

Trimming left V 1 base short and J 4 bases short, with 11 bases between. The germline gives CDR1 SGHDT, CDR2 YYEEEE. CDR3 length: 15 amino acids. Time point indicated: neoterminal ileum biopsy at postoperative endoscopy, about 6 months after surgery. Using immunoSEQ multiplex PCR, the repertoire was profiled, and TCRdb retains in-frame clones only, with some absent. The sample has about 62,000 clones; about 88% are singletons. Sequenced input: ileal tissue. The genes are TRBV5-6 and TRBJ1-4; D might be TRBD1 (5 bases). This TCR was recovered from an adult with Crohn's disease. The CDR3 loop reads CASSLLGLSNEKLFF. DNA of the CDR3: TGTGCCAGCAGCTTGCTGGGACTGAGTAATGAAAAACTGTTTTTT.